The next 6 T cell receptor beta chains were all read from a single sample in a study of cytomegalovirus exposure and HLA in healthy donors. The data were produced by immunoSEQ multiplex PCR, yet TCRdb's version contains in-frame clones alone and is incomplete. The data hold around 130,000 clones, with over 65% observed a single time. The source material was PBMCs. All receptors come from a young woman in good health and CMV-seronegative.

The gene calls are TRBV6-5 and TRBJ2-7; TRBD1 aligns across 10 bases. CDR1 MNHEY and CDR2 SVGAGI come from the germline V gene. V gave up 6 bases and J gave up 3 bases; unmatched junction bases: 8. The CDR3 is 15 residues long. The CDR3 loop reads CASRPGTGARYEQYF. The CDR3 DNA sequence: TGTGCCAGCAGACCCGGGACAGGGGCCCGCTACGAGCAGTACTTC.

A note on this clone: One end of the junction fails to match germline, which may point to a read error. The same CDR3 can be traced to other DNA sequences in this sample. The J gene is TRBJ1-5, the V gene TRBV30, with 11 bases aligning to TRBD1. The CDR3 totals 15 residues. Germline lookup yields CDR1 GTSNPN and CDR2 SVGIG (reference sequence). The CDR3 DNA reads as TGTGCTTGGAGCTCGGGACAGGGGGTAGGGCAGCCCCAGCATTTT. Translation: CAWSSGQGVGQPQHF.

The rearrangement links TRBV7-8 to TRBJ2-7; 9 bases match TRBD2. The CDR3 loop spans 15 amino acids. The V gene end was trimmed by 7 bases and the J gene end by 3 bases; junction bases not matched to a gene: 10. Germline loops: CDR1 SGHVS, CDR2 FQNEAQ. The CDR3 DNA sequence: TGTGCCAGCAACCCTCTTGGCGGGGGGGTCTACGAGCAGTACTTC. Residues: CASNPLGGGVYEQYF.

For the CDR3, the DNA is TGTGCCAGCAGTTACTCTCCGGGACAGGCCTACAATGAGCAGTTCTTC. Encoded protein: CASSYSPGQAYNEQFF. The chain combines TRBV6-6 with TRBJ2-1, with 8 nucleotides matching TRBD1. Germline V gives CDR1 MNHNY, CDR2 SVGAGI (reference sequence). The CDR3 extends over 16 amino acids. Trimming cost V 0 bases and J 2 bases; bases outside gene matches: 3.

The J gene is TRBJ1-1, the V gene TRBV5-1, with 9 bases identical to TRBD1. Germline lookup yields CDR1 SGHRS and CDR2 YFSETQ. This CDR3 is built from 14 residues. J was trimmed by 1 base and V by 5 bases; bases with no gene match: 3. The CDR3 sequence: CASRGTGTNTEAFF. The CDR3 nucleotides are TGCGCCAGCAGGGGGACAGGGACGAACACTGAAGCTTTCTTT. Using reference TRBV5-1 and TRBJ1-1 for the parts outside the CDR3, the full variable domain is KAGVTQTPRYLIKTRGQQVTLSCSPISGHRSVSWYQQTPGQGLQFLFEYFSETQRNKGNFPGRFSGRQFSNSRSEMNVSTLELGDSALYLCASRGTGTNTEAFFGQGTRLTVV.

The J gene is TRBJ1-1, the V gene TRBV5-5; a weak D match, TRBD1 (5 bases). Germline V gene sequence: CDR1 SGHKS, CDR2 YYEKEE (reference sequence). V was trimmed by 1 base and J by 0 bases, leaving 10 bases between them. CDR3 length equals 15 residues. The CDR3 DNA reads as TGTGCCAGCAGCTTGCAGGGAAAAGTGAACACTGAAGCTTTCTTT. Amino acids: CASSLQGKVNTEAFF. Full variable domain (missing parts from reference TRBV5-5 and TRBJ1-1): DAGVTQSPTHLIKTRGQQVTLRCSPISGHKSVSWYQQVLGQGPQFIFQYYEKEERGRGNFPDRFSARQFPNYSSELNVNALLLGDSALYLCASSLQGKVNTEAFFGQGTRLTVV.